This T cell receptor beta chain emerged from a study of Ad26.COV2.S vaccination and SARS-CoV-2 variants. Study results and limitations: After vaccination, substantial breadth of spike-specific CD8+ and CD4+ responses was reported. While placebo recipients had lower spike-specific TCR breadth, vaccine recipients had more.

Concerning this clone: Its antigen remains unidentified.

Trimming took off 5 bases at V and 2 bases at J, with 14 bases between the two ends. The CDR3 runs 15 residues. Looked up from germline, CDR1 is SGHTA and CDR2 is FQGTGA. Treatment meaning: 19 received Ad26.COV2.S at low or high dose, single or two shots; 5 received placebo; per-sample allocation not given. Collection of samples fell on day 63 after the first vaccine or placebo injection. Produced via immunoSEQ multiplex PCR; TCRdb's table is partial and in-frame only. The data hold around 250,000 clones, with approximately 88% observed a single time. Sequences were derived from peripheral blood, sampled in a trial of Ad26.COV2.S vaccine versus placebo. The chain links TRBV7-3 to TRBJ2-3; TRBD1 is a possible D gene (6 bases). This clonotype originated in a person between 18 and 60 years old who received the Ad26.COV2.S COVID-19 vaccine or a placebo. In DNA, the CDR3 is TGTGCCAGCAGCGTTGGGGGCCGCCACACAGATACGCAGTATTTT. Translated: CASSVGGRHTDTQYF.